The 14 T cell receptor beta chains presented below share a single source sample, sequenced in a study of response to subunit inactivated influenza vaccine. MiXCR, run by TCRdb on the RT-PCR reads, gives a single entry per CDR3 protein. The data hold 590,000 or so distinct CDR3 sequences, with around 13% observed a single time. Specimen: PBMCs from blood, collected roughly 15 days before vaccination. The source of these receptors is a man aged 45-60 years who received an inactivated influenza vaccine.

This clonotype was observed a handful of times. CDR3 protein: CASSLPAGTTDTQYF. The CDR3 DNA follows: TGTGCCAGCAGCTTACCAGCAGGGACAACAGATACGCAGTATTTT. V gene TRBV7-2 combines with J gene TRBJ2-3, with D possibly matching TRBD1 (6 bases). The germline gives CDR1 SGHTA, CDR2 FQGNSA. Trimming shortened V by 2 bases and J by 3 bases, and 12 bases separated the two germline ends. This CDR3 is built from 15 residues.

This clonotype was detected ten times or more. The V and J genes are TRBV5-1 and TRBJ2-1; 12 bases are a match to TRBD2. Germline V gives CDR1 SGHRS, CDR2 YFSETQ. CDR3 length: 14 residues. V trimming: 4 bases; J trimming: 8 bases; junction bases outside the gene matches: 4. CDR3 in amino acids: CASSPGLAGYEQFF. CDR3 bases: TGCGCCAGCAGCCCGGGACTAGCGGGTTATGAGCAGTTCTTC.

This clonotype turned up a few times. V and J are TRBV13 and TRBJ2-1, with D possibly being TRBD2 (6 bases). Germline V gene lookup returns CDR1 PRHDT and CDR2 FYEKMQ (reference sequence). CDR3 length equals 16 residues. V was shortened by 5 bases and J by 5 bases, with 19 bases between the two germline ends. CDR3 in amino acids: CASSPTRLVLNNEQFF. In DNA form, the CDR3 reads TGTGCCAGCAGCCCCACCCGACTAGTTTTGAACAATGAGCAGTTCTTC.

There are a few counts of this clonotype. The CDR3 region is CASRDSYTLQETQYF. As DNA, the CDR3 is TGCGCCAGTAGGGACTCCTATACCCTCCAAGAGACCCAGTACTTC. The V and J genes are TRBV5-1 and TRBJ2-5; D perhaps matches TRBD2 (6 bases). CDR3 length: 15 amino acids. Trimming took 8 bases from V and 1 from J, leaving 18 bases between them. The germline CDR1 and CDR2 sequences are SGHRS and YFSETQ. The entire variable domain, with the rest obtained from reference TRBV5-1 and TRBJ2-5, is as follows: KAGVTQTPRYLIKTRGQQVTLSCSPISGHRSVSWYQQTPGQGLQFLFEYFSETQRNKGNFPGRFSGRQFSNSRSEMNVSTLELGDSALYLCASRDSYTLQETQYFGPGTRLLVL.

In its sample, this clonotype was seen a few times. The chain has TRBV4-2 and TRBJ2-2; TRBD1 aligns across 8 bases. In germline, CDR1 is LGHNA, CDR2 YNFKEQ. This CDR3 region has 11 residues. The V gene end was trimmed by 5 bases and the J gene end by 11 bases; junction bases not matched to a gene: 1. In DNA form, the CDR3 reads TGTGCCAGCAGCGGACAGGGTGAGCTGTTTTTT. Translated: CASSGQGELFF.

This clonotype was picked up a small number of times. The rearrangement joins TRBV3-1 to TRBJ2-2; 9 nucleotides line up with TRBD2. The CDR3 covers 16 residues. J was trimmed by 4 bases and V by 1 base; bases with no gene match: 4. Germline assignment: CDR1 LGHDT and CDR2 YNNKEL (reference sequence). The CDR3 bases are TGTGCCAGCAGCCAAGGAGCGGGAGGTCTCACCGGGGAGCTGTTTTTT. Amino acid sequence: CASSQGAGGLTGELFF.

CDR3 coding DNA: TGTGCCAGCAGTTACAGGCCCCGGGGGTTCTACGAGCAGTACTTC. Encoded protein: CASSYRPRGFYEQYF. This chain uses TRBV6-5 with TRBJ2-7; a possible D gene is TRBD2 (6 bases). This CDR3 is built from 15 residues. CDR1 MNHEY and CDR2 SVGAGI come from the germline V gene. V was clipped by 2 bases and J by 3 bases, with 14 bases between them.

This clonotype showed up just a few times. The J gene is TRBJ2-7, the V gene TRBV5-6, with 10 positions matching TRBD2. The germline CDR1 and CDR2 sequences are SGHDT and YYEEEE. The V segment lost 0 bases and the J segment 5 bases; nucleotides outside the gene matches: 17. CDR3 length: 19 amino acids. CDR3 sequence (DNA): TGTGCCAGCAGCTTGGGGAAGGCTAGCGGGAGTTACGGACCCAACGAGCAGTACTTC. This gives the protein CASSLGKASGSYGPNEQYF.

The chain links TRBV20-1 to TRBJ2-5, with D uncertain. V was shortened by 3 bases and J by 5 bases, with 13 bases between the two germline ends. Germline CDR1 is DFQATT and CDR2 is SNEGSKA (reference sequence). CDR3 size: 13 residues. CDR3 coding DNA: TGCAGTGCTAGGATAAGGGCGTGGGAGACCCAGTACTTC. Encoded protein: CSARIRAWETQYF.

The rearrangement uses TRBV29-1 and TRBJ2-6; the D gene is possibly TRBD1 (6 bases). V lost 7 bases and J lost 7, with 11 bases in between. The CDR3 loop spans 12 amino acids. Germline CDR1 reads SQVTM; CDR2 reads ANQGSEA. The CDR3 is CSAVQGANVLTF. The CDR3 DNA reads as TGCAGCGCTGTACAGGGAGCCAACGTCCTGACTTTC.

This clonotype was seen a few times. V is TRBV2 and J is TRBJ2-2; TRBD1 agrees at 7 bases. In germline, CDR1 is SNHLY, CDR2 FYNNEI. The CDR3 has 13 residues. Unmatched junction bases numbered 4, after V lost 6 bases and J lost 6 bases. In nucleotides, the CDR3 is TGTGCCAGCAGGAACAGGGGCCCCGGGGAGCTGTTTTTT. Amino acids: CASRNRGPGELFF.

The V and J genes are TRBV6-1 and TRBJ2-2, with no clear D. Trimming pared 6 bases from V and 4 bases from J, leaving 12 bases between. Germline assignment: CDR1 MNHNS and CDR2 SASEGT. The length of the CDR3 is 14 residues. Here the CDR3 reads CASRADRITGELFF. The DNA of the CDR3 is TGTGCCAGCAGGGCCGATAGGATCACCGGGGAGCTGTTTTTT.

This clonotype has only a few counts. The rearrangement joins TRBV6-5 to TRBJ1-1; a possible D gene is TRBD1 (6 bases). V gave up 4 bases and J gave up 2 bases, with 17 bases separating them. CDR1 and CDR2 (germline): MNHEY, SVGAGI. The CDR3 covers 16 residues. This CDR3 reads CASSSPPGTFNTEAFF. DNA for the CDR3: TGTGCCAGCAGTTCGCCCCCCGGGACATTCAACACTGAAGCTTTCTTT.

This clonotype has only a few counts. This chain connects TRBV7-8 to TRBJ2-7; TRBD2 might be the D (5 bases). The germline V gene has CDR1 SGHVS and CDR2 FQNEAQ. V was trimmed by 4 bases and J by 5 bases, leaving 18 bases between them. CDR3 length: 15 amino acids. The DNA of the CDR3 is TGTGCCAGCAGCTCCACCCCCGGGATAACACACGAGCAGTACTTC. This codes for CASSSTPGITHEQYF.